The rows below give T cell receptor beta chains drawn from one sample of a study of identical twins. TCRdb redid the calling of the 5' RACE reads with MiXCR, one entry per CDR3 protein. The table shows roughly 1,500,000 distinct CDR3 sequences, with about 30% occurring only once. Sequencing was carried out using cord blood. All receptors come from a newborn girl in good health. Both conserved end residues are part of each CDR3. D genes are given only for firm matches. Size values are once, few and many counts, or a class for expanded clones, and some rows have none.

NA	14	TRBD1	TRBV7-9	TRBJ2-7	CASSRQGKENEQYF	TGTGCCAGCAGCCGACAGGGGAAGGAGAACGAGCAGTACTTC
NA	12	NA	TRBV24-1	TRBJ2-7	CATSDRWNEQYF	TGTGCCACCAGTGACCGGTGGAATGAGCAGTACTTC
NA	18	NA	TRBV6-4	TRBJ1-5	CASSDSRGFTGGDQPQHF	TGTGCCAGCAGTGACTCGAGGGGTTTCACGGGAGGGGATCAGCCCCAGCATTTT
few	14	NA	TRBV21-1	TRBJ1-4	CASSHSATNEKLFF	TGTGCCAGCAGCCACAGTGCAACTAATGAAAAACTGTTTTTT
NA	17	TRBD2	TRBV7-6	TRBJ2-1	CASSLRSGGESSNEQFF	TGTGCCAGCAGCTTACGTAGCGGGGGGGAGAGTTCCAATGAGCAGTTCTTC
NA	16	NA	TRBV5-1	TRBJ1-4	CASSLGRWPTNEKLFF	TGCGCCAGCAGCCTGGGGAGGTGGCCAACTAATGAAAAACTGTTTTTT
few	17	TRBD2	TRBV3-1	TRBJ2-4	CASSQDGTSGNKNIQYF	TGTGCCAGCAGCCAAGATGGGACTAGCGGCAACAAAAACATTCAGTACTTC
NA	14	NA	TRBV20-1	TRBJ2-1	CSHRGGASRNEQFF	TGCAGTCATAGGGGCGGGGCCTCTCGCAATGAGCAGTTCTTC
few	14	NA	TRBV30	TRBJ1-2	CAWSSDVGPYGYTF	TGTGCCTGGAGCTCCGACGTGGGGCCCTATGGCTACACCTTC
few	12	NA	TRBV7-8	TRBJ2-3	CASARDTDTQYF	TGTGCCAGCGCCAGGGACACAGATACGCAGTATTTT
many	10	NA	TRBV9	TRBJ2-1	CASSVDEQFF	TGTGCCAGCAGCGTAGATGAGCAGTTCTTC
many	13	NA	TRBV29-1	TRBJ2-7	CSVVMAVSYEQYF	TGCAGCGTTGTAATGGCGGTCTCCTACGAGCAGTACTTC
NA	13	NA	TRBV27	TRBJ1-2	CPSSLDRTYGYTF	TGTCCCAGCAGTCTAGACAGGACCTATGGCTACACCTTC
NA	14	NA	TRBV11-2	TRBJ2-7	CASSSFGGSYEQYF	TGTGCCAGCAGCTCATTTGGGGGTAGCTACGAGCAGTACTTC
NA	18	NA	TRBV5-6	TRBJ1-1	CASSLAATDLLMNTEAFF	TGTGCCAGCAGCTTGGCAGCGACAGACCTGCTCATGAACACTGAAGCTTTCTTT
few	15	NA	TRBV4-2	TRBJ2-5	CASSQDGAAQETQYF	TGTGCCAGCAGCCAAGATGGGGCGGCTCAAGAGACCCAGTACTTC
NA	15	NA	TRBV6-1	TRBJ1-5	CASSGRQFSNQPQHF	TGTGCCAGCAGTGGAAGGCAGTTTAGCAATCAGCCCCAGCATTTT
NA	15	TRBD1	TRBV28	TRBJ2-5	CASSTMDRFQETQYF	TGTGCCAGCAGTACGATGGACAGGTTTCAAGAGACCCAGTACTTC
few	14	TRBD2	TRBV7-6	TRBJ2-7	CASAAERGSYEQYF	TGTGCCAGCGCGGCCGAGCGGGGTTCCTACGAGCAGTACTTC
few	15	TRBD1	TRBV5-1	TRBJ1-1	CASSLFPGQGSEAFF	TGCGCCAGCAGCTTGTTCCCGGGACAGGGGTCTGAAGCTTTCTTT
NA	15	NA	TRBV7-2	TRBJ1-2	CASSLLYGKGYSYTF	TGTGCCAGCAGCTTATTGTATGGGAAGGGATATAGCTACACCTTC
NA	15	NA	TRBV28	TRBJ2-7	CASTRAGQGGYEQYF	TGTGCCAGCACCCGAGCTGGGCAGGGCGGGTACGAGCAGTACTTC
few	14	NA	TRBV18	TRBJ2-3	CASSPLRDTDTQYF	TGTGCCAGCTCACCCCTGCGGGACACAGATACGCAGTATTTT
NA	17	TRBD1	TRBV28	TRBJ2-3	CASRALDRVKWKDTQYF	TGTGCCAGCAGAGCCTTGGACAGGGTAAAATGGAAAGATACGCAGTATTTT
NA	18	TRBD2	TRBV20-1	TRBJ2-2	CSARPPSGGATNTGELFF	TGCAGTGCTAGACCACCTAGCGGGGGCGCAACGAACACCGGGGAGCTGTTTTTT
few	17	NA	TRBV21-1	TRBJ1-6	CASSKGGSSPLNSPLHF	TGTGCCAGCAGCAAAGGCGGTTCCAGCCCTCTTAATTCACCCCTCCACTTT
NA	14	TRBD1	TRBV20-1	TRBJ1-2	CSAKAGTASYGYTF	TGCAGTGCCAAAGCCGGGACAGCCTCCTATGGCTACACCTTC
NA	18	TRBD2	TRBV4-2	TRBJ2-1	CASSQRRTSSSSYNEQFF	TGTGCCAGCAGCCAAAGGCGGACTAGTTCGAGCTCCTACAATGAGCAGTTCTTC
few	13	NA	TRBV20-1	TRBJ2-7	CSARDLANYEQYF	TGCAGTGCTAGAGATTTGGCGAACTACGAGCAGTACTTC
NA	16	NA	TRBV2	TRBJ1-6	CASSDGGVSYNSPLHF	TGTGCCAGCAGTGATGGGGGGGTCTCCTATAATTCACCCCTCCACTTT
few	14	NA	TRBV12-3/TRBV12-4	TRBJ1-5	CASSLGWGGQPQHF	TGTGCCAGCAGTTTAGGTTGGGGGGGTCAGCCCCAGCATTTT
NA	15	NA	TRBV20-1	TRBJ1-6	CSARERHLYNSPLHF	TGCAGTGCTAGAGAGAGACACCTCTATAATTCACCCCTCCACTTT
few	18	NA	TRBV6-2/TRBV6-3	TRBJ1-1	CASSSLSDPRRGGTEAFF	TGTGCCAGCAGTTCCCTATCGGACCCTCGGAGGGGCGGCACTGAAGCTTTCTTT
NA	14	NA	TRBV10-2	TRBJ1-5	CASTEGYGNQPQHF	TGCGCCAGCACGGAGGGGTATGGCAATCAGCCCCAGCATTTT
NA	15	NA	TRBV20-1	TRBJ2-3	CSARDSGRGRDTQYF	TGCAGTGCTAGAGATTCGGGACGAGGAAGAGATACGCAGTATTTT
NA	16	TRBD2	TRBV20-1	TRBJ2-2	CSARERGRAYTGELFF	TGCAGTGCTAGAGAACGGGGGAGGGCCTACACCGGGGAGCTGTTTTTT
NA	16	TRBD1	TRBV27	TRBJ1-6	CASTRLQGFGNSPLHF	TGTGCCAGTACAAGATTACAGGGGTTCGGTAATTCACCCCTCCACTTT
NA	15	TRBD1	TRBV28	TRBJ2-3	CASSRQGGVTDTQYF	TGTGCCAGCAGCCGACAGGGTGGGGTTACAGATACGCAGTATTTT
NA	16	TRBD1	TRBV9	TRBJ2-3	CASSVRTGGPTDTQYF	TGTGCCAGCAGCGTTAGGACAGGGGGCCCCACAGATACGCAGTATTTT
NA	13	TRBD1	TRBV10-3	TRBJ2-1	CAISFDRVNEQFF	TGTGCCATCAGCTTCGACAGGGTTAATGAGCAGTTCTTC
NA	14	NA	TRBV19	TRBJ2-1	CASSSRSRSNEQFF	TGTGCCAGTAGTTCCCGATCTAGATCCAATGAGCAGTTCTTC
few	17	NA	TRBV5-6	TRBJ2-3	CASSLPRVGPLTDTQYF	TGTGCCAGCAGCTTGCCGCGGGTCGGACCACTAACAGATACGCAGTATTTT
few	14	NA	TRBV6-5	TRBJ2-2	CASSYPGVPGELFF	TGTGCCAGCAGTTACCCCGGGGTCCCCGGGGAGCTGTTTTTT
NA	15	TRBD1	TRBV19	TRBJ2-2	CASSKGQGNTGELFF	TGTGCCAGTAGCAAGGGACAGGGGAACACCGGGGAGCTGTTTTTT
NA	14	TRBD1	TRBV2	TRBJ1-5	CASSVGQENQPQHF	TGTGCCAGCAGTGTGGGACAGGAGAATCAGCCCCAGCATTTT